This T cell receptor (beta chain) appears in the sequencing data of a study of spatial heterogeneity in lung cancer. The CDR3 has 13 residues. Germline CDR1 and CDR2: SGHNT and YYREEE (reference sequence). V lost 4 bases, J lost 5 bases, and 12 bases lay in between. Time point: sample taken at primary tumor resection. This clonotype was counted between two and nine times. Its antigen is undetermined. TCRdb re-called the 5' RACE reads through MiXCR, storing one row per CDR3 protein. Counted here are some 23,000 distinct CDR3 sequences, roughly 6.7% occurring once; the ten biggest clones make up about 9.4%. Overall study findings and caveats: For expanded intratumoral alpha and beta TCRs, counts tracked tumor mutation counts.

This receptor was taken from a male donor with early-stage non-small cell lung cancer. V and J are TRBV5-4 and TRBJ1-1; tentative D call: TRBD1 (5 bases). The source material was lung tumor tissue, sampled at surgery. DNA of the CDR3: TGTGCCAGCAGCCGGGAGGGGCGGACTGAAGCTTTCTTT. Translation: CASSREGRTEAFF.